A selection of T cell receptor beta chains follows, all from one sample in a study of blood T cell repertoires in COVID-19. The repertoire was sequenced with immunoSEQ multiplex PCR; TCRdb's copy has only in-frame clones and lacks some. The data show about 250,000 clones, around 89% seen once. The specimen sequenced was peripheral blood. The receptors shown here come from a man aged 25-45 years with acute or convalescent COVID-19. The CDR3 runs from the conserved cysteine through the conserved F or W. The D gene is left open where the match is weak. Rows may omit the clone size; those that give it use once, few, many or a size class.

j_call v_call clone_size d_call cdr3_length cdr3_nt cdr3_aa
TRBJ1-5 TRBV28 NA NA 14 TGTGCCAGCGAGGGTGGGGGCTCGGGTCAGCCCCAGCATTTT CASEGGGSGQPQHF
TRBJ2-3 TRBV25-1 NA NA 13 TGTGCCAGCAGGGAGGACTCGGCGAATACGCAGTATTTT CASREDSANTQYF
TRBJ1-5 TRBV18 NA NA 15 TGTGCCAGCTCACCAACTTGGCAGGGAAATCAGCCCCAGCATTTT CASSPTWQGNQPQHF
TRBJ2-1 TRBV1 NA NA 15 TGCACCAGCAGCCAAGACCTGACTCCCTTCGATGAGCAGTTCTTC CTSSQDLTPFDEQFF
TRBJ2-2 TRBV11-2 NA TRBD1 17 TGTGCCAGCAGCCCCTCCCCCCAGGGGGCGAACACCGGGGAGCTGTTTTTT CASSPSPQGANTGELFF
TRBJ2-2 TRBV29-1 NA TRBD2 14 TGCAGCGTTGAAAAGCGGGGGGAGTACGGGGAGCTGTTTTTT CSVEKRGEYGELFF
TRBJ1-4 TRBV7-9 NA TRBD1 17 TGTGCCAGCAGCTCTTTTAACAGGGGACGTCTTAAAGAAAAACTGTTTTTT CASSSFNRGRLKEKLFF
TRBJ1-1 TRBV6-1 NA NA 18 TGTGCCAGCAGTGAAGCGCTTCCGGGACACCTTGTCGGCACTGAAGCTTTCTTT CASSEALPGHLVGTEAFF
TRBJ1-2 TRBV4-2 NA NA 13 TGTGCCAGCAGCCAAGTTACGGGGGGTGGCTACACCTTC CASSQVTGGGYTF
TRBJ2-3 TRBV6-5 NA TRBD2 14 TGTGCCAGCAGTTTGGTAGCGGGTGTTGGTACGCAGTATTTT CASSLVAGVGTQYF
TRBJ2-3 TRBV11-2 NA NA 15 TGTGCCAGCAGCTTAGATGGGGCAAAGGCAGATACGCAGTATTTT CASSLDGAKADTQYF
TRBJ1-1 TRBV4-1 NA TRBD1 18 TGCGCCAGCAGGGGCCTATGGACAGGGGGCAAGATGGGCACTGAAGCTTTCTTT CASRGLWTGGKMGTEAFF
TRBJ2-1 TRBV7-3 NA NA 15 TGTGCCAGCAGCGTGGACAAGGAGCATTGGAATGAGCAGTTCTTC CASSVDKEHWNEQFF
TRBJ1-2 TRBV6-5 NA NA 13 TGTGCCAGCAGTCCCCAGGGCTTCTATGGCTACACCTTC CASSPQGFYGYTF
TRBJ2-1 TRBV5-1 NA NA 12 TGCGCCAGCAGCTCGGGAGTGAATGAGCAGTTCTTC CASSSGVNEQFF
TRBJ1-6 TRBV18 NA TRBD1 15 TGTGCCAGCTCACAGGGGACAGGGGGCAATTCACCCCTCCACTTT CASSQGTGGNSPLHF
TRBJ2-1 TRBV11-2 NA TRBD2 17 TGTGCCAGCAGCTTCGGGACTAGCGGGGGCACCAGAAATGAGCAGTTCTTC CASSFGTSGGTRNEQFF
TRBJ1-2 TRBV28 few TRBD1 14 TGTGCCAGCAGTTTGGGGTCCCACAGGGGCGGCTACACCTTC CASSLGSHRGGYTF
TRBJ2-5 TRBV6-6 NA TRBD2 13 TGTGCCATCGGCCCCGGGGGGAAAGAGACCCAGTACTTC CAIGPGGKETQYF
TRBJ1-5 TRBV28 once TRBD1 14 TGTGCCAGCAGTTCAGGACAGGGGAACCAGCCCCAGCATTTT CASSSGQGNQPQHF
TRBJ1-2 TRBV2 few NA 15 TGTGCCAGCAGTCCGAGGAAAGCCCTTAGCTATGGCTACACCTTC CASSPRKALSYGYTF
TRBJ2-7 TRBV5-1 NA NA 13 TGCGCCAGCAGCACCGGGGGATTCTACGAGCAGTACTTC CASSTGGFYEQYF
TRBJ2-7 TRBV5-1 NA TRBD2 18 TGCGCCAGCAGCTTGGCCGGGACTAGCGGGAGGGGTTCCTACGAGCAGTACTTC CASSLAGTSGRGSYEQYF
TRBJ1-2 TRBV6-5 NA TRBD1 13 TGTGCCAGCAGAATACAGGGGGCTGGGGGCTACACCTTC CASRIQGAGGYTF
TRBJ1-4 TRBV19 NA NA 17 TGTGCCAGTAGTTCCAAGGATCGAGGCAGACCGAATGAAAAACTGTTTTTT CASSSKDRGRPNEKLFF
TRBJ1-4 TRBV3-1/TRBV3-2 NA NA 11 TGTGCCAGCAGCCGGGGCGGCAGGCTGTTTTTT CASSRGGRLFF
TRBJ1-2 TRBV3-1/TRBV3-2 NA NA 12 TGTGCCAGCAGCCAATCGAGGAGCGGCTACACCTTC CASSQSRSGYTF
TRBJ2-3 TRBV5-1 NA TRBD2 14 TGCGCCAGCAGCTTAGGGACTAGCGGAGATACGCAGTATTTT CASSLGTSGDTQYF
TRBJ1-2 TRBV5-4 NA NA 13 TGTGCCAGCAGCCTAGGGAGTAGGTATGGCTACACCTTC CASSLGSRYGYTF
TRBJ2-3 TRBV7-9 NA NA 16 TGTGCCAGCAGCTTAGGGATAACTAAGCCCACAGATACGCAGTATTTT CASSLGITKPTDTQYF
TRBJ1-2 TRBV19 NA NA 13 TGTGCCAGTAGTTTCGGGACTGCCTATGGCTACACCTTC CASSFGTAYGYTF
TRBJ1-3 TRBV3-1/TRBV3-2 NA NA 15 TGTGCCAGCAGCCAAAACGGGGGATCTGGAAACACCATATATTTT CASSQNGGSGNTIYF
TRBJ2-7 TRBV5-1 NA NA 15 TGCGCCAGCAGCGGCGGGACAGAGGAATCCTACGAGCAGTACTTC CASSGGTEESYEQYF
TRBJ2-3 TRBV10-3 once TRBD1 14 TGTGCCATCAGACAGGGGTTGAGCACAGATACGCAGTATTTT CAIRQGLSTDTQYF
TRBJ1-1 TRBV19 once NA 14 TGTGCCAGTAGTCGTACAGGGCTCAACACTGAAGCTTTCTTT CASSRTGLNTEAFF